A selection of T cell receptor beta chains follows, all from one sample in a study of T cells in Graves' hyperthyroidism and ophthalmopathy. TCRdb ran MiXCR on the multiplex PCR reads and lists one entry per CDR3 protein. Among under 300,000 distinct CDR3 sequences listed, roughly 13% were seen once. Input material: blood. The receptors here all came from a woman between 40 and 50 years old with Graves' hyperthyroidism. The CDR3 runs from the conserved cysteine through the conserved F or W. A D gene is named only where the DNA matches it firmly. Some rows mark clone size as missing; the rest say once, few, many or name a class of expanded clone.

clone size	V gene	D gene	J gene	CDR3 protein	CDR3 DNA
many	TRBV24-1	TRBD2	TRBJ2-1	CATSDSSGTSYNEQFF	TGTGCCACCAGTGACTCTAGCGGGACTTCGTACAATGAGCAGTTCTTC
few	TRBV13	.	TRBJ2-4	CASSSLRLRGIQYF	TGTGCCAGCAGCTCCCTCAGGCTCCGAGGCATTCAGTACTTC
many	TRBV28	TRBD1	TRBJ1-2	CASSGNTGVDYGYTF	TGTGCCAGCAGTGGAAATACAGGGGTGGACTATGGCTACACCTTC
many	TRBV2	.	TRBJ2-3	CASIGSVADTQYF	TGTGCCAGCATTGGTTCCGTCGCAGATACGCAGTATTTT
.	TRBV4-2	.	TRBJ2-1	CASSQVAAHNEQFF	TGTGCCAGCAGCCAAGTGGCGGCGCACAATGAGCAGTTCTTC
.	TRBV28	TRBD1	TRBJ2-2	CASSPGTGDMDTGELFF	TGTGCCAGCAGTCCTGGGACAGGGGATATGGACACCGGGGAGCTGTTTTTT
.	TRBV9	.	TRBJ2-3	CASSAPRADTQYF	TGTGCCAGCAGCGCGCCCCGGGCAGATACGCAGTATTTT
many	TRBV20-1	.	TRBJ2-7	CSASDVRTSSYEQYF	TGCAGTGCTAGTGATGTCCGGACAAGCTCCTACGAGCAGTACTTC
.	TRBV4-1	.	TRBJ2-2	CASSLVWASGELFF	TGCGCCAGCAGCCTAGTGTGGGCGTCCGGGGAGCTGTTTTTT
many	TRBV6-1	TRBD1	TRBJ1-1	CASSDPTGRSEAFF	TGTGCCAGCAGTGACCCGACAGGGCGGAGTGAAGCTTTCTTT
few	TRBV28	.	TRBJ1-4	CATRGVKLFF	TGTGCCACCCGGGGGGTTAAACTGTTTTTT
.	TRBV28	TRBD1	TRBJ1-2	CASSRPGTGGYTF	TGTGCCAGCAGTCGTCCCGGGACAGGGGGCTACACCTTC
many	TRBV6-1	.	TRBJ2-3	CASLLLGGIGSDTQYF	TGTGCCAGCCTCCTTCTGGGCGGGATCGGTTCAGATACGCAGTATTTT
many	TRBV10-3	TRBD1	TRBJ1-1	CAISSPDRLNTEAFF	TGTGCCATCAGTTCTCCGGACAGGCTGAACACTGAAGCTTTCTTT
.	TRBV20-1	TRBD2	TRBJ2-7	CSASIGISGRYEQYF	TGCAGTGCTAGCATCGGAATAAGCGGGAGATACGAGCAGTACTTC
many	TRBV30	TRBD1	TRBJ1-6	CAWTQGTENSPLHF	TGTGCCTGGACCCAGGGGACAGAGAATTCACCCCTCCACTTT
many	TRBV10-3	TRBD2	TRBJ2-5	CAISTAGYQETQYF	TGTGCCATCAGTACAGCGGGGTACCAAGAGACCCAGTACTTC
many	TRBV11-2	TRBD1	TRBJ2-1	CASSLLGTGRDEQFF	TGTGCCAGCAGCTTACTCGGGACAGGGAGGGATGAGCAGTTCTTC
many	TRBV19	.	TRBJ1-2	CASSPGAHGYTF	TGTGCCAGTAGTCCGGGAGCACATGGCTACACCTTC
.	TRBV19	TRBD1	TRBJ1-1	CASSIARFGTGDLLNTEAFF	TGTGCCAGTAGTATAGCGCGTTTTGGGACAGGGGATTTATTGAACACTGAAGCTTTCTTT
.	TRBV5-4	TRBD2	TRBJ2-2	CASSPTGTSGRARTGELFF	TGTGCCAGCAGCCCGACCGGGACTAGCGGGAGGGCGCGAACCGGGGAGCTGTTTTTT
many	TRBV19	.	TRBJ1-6	CASSRGGPQGNSPLHF	TGTGCCAGTAGTCGCGGGGGACCGCAAGGGAATTCACCCCTCCACTTT
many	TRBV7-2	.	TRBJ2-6	CASSLGTPGANVLTF	TGTGCCAGCAGCTTAGGGACACCTGGGGCCAACGTCCTGACTTTC
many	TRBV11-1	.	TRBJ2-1	CASSLGPTWNEQFF	TGTGCCAGCAGCTTAGGACCCACATGGAATGAGCAGTTCTTC
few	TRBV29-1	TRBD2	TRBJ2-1	CSGRANSGRDEQFF	TGCAGCGGCCGGGCCAATAGCGGGAGAGATGAGCAGTTCTTC
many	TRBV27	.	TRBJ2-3	CASSPLEGRDTQYF	TGTGCCAGCAGTCCCTTGGAGGGGAGGGATACGCAGTATTTT
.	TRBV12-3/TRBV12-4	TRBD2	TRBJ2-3	CASSFLLAGKTDTQYF	TGTGCCAGCAGTTTTCTGCTAGCGGGCAAAACGGATACGCAGTATTTT
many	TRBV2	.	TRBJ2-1	CASSGVHNEQFF	TGTGCCAGCAGTGGGGTCCACAATGAGCAGTTCTTC
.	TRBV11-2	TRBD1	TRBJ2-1	CASSLTGTGGSEEQFF	TGTGCCAGCAGCCTAACCGGGACAGGGGGCTCAGAGGAGCAGTTCTTC
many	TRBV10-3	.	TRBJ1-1	CAISGTGRAPEAFF	TGTGCCATCAGTGGGACTGGGAGGGCCCCTGAAGCTTTCTTT
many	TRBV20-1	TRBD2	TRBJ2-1	CSARDSWASGYAYNEQFF	TGCAGTGCTAGAGATTCCTGGGCTAGCGGTTATGCTTACAATGAGCAGTTCTTC
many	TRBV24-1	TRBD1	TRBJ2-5	CATSRGQGVETQYF	TGTGCCACCAGCAGAGGACAGGGGGTCGAGACCCAGTACTTC
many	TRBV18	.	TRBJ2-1	CASSPPGNEQFF	TGTGCCAGCTCACCACCGGGTAATGAGCAGTTCTTC
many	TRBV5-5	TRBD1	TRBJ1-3	CASTQTGGTSGNTIYF	TGTGCCAGCACCCAGACAGGGGGCACCTCTGGAAACACCATATATTTT
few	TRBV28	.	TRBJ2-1	CASSYLSSYNEQFF	TGTGCCAGCAGTTACTTGAGCTCCTACAATGAGCAGTTCTTC
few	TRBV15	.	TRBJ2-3	CATSREGGVTDTQYF	TGTGCCACCAGCAGAGAGGGCGGGGTCACAGATACGCAGTATTTT
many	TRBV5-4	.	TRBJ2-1	CASSPRTPQEANEQFF	TGTGCCAGCAGCCCGCGGACCCCTCAAGAGGCGAATGAGCAGTTCTTC
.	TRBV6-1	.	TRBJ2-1	CASRRHNEQFF	TGTGCCAGCAGACGGCATAATGAGCAGTTCTTC
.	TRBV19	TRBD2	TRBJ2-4	CASSIGGLLAKNIQYF	TGTGCCAGTAGTATTGGGGGACTACTAGCCAAAAACATTCAGTACTTC
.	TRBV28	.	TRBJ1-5	CASSPPLGEGNEPQHF	TGTGCCAGCAGTCCCCCCTTGGGGGAGGGCAATGAGCCCCAGCATTTT
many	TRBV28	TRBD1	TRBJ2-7	CASSVTGDLSYEQYF	TGTGCCAGCAGTGTTACAGGGGACCTCTCCTACGAGCAGTACTTC
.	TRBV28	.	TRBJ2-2	CASSPGTRSSRELFF	TGTGCCAGCAGTCCCGGGACCCGAAGCAGTCGGGAGCTGTTTTTT
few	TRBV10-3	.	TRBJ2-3	CAISAVADTQYF	TGTGCCATCAGTGCTGTAGCAGATACGCAGTATTTT
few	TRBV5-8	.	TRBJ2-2	CASSPGGRANTGELFF	TGTGCCAGCAGCCCTGGGGGACGGGCGAACACCGGGGAGCTGTTTTTT
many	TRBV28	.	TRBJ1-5	CASSKGGGNQPQHF	TGTGCCAGCAGCAAGGGTGGGGGGAATCAGCCCCAGCATTTT
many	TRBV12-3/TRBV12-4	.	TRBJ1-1	CASSSQRGGEAFF	TGTGCCAGCAGTTCCCAAAGGGGCGGTGAAGCTTTCTTT
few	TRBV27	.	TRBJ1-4	CASSFQGRPEKLFF	TGTGCCAGCAGTTTTCAGGGCCGGCCTGAAAAACTGTTTTTT
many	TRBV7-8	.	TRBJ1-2	CASSYTITGSNYGYTF	TGTGCCAGCAGCTATACTATTACGGGCTCTAACTATGGCTACACCTTC
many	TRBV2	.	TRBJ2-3	CASNLGGTDTQYF	TGTGCCAGCAATCTAGGGGGGACAGATACGCAGTATTTT
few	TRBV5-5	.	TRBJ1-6	CASSLSSDGRYSSYNSPLHF	TGTGCCAGCAGCTTGAGCTCGGACGGACGGTACAGCTCCTATAATTCACCCCTCCACTTT
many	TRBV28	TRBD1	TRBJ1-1	CASSLTGGTTEAFF	TGTGCCAGCAGTTTGACAGGGGGCACGACTGAAGCTTTCTTT
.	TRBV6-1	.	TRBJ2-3	CASSFSRGPDTQYF	TGTGCCAGCAGTTTTTCCCGGGGCCCGGATACGCAGTATTTT